Sequencing of this T cell receptor beta chain was carried out in a study of cytomegalovirus exposure and HLA in healthy donors. The V gene's germline CDR1 is SGHTA and CDR2 FQGNSA. The CDR3 is 14 residues long. The PCR ran on 60 Vbeta and 13 Jbeta primers. Generated by immunoSEQ multiplex PCR, the TCRdb table keeps only in-frame clones and is missing some. The sample includes about 140,000 clones, 77% of them seen just once. While unrecorded immune exposures were likely, the donors were nominally healthy when sampled. Remarks on this clone: One end of the junction does not line up with germline, which may come from a read error.

The chain combines TRBV7-2 with TRBJ2-7; no clear D. The sequence came from a woman aged 45-65 years in good health and CMV-seronegative. Material for sequencing was PBMCs. CDR3 coding DNA: TGTGCCAGCACCCCCGCCTCGCAATACGCGATTAGTTCGTTC. It translates to CASTPASQYAISSF.